Following are 10 T cell receptor beta chains from one sample sequenced in a study of blood T cell repertoires in COVID-19. The repertoire was sequenced with immunoSEQ multiplex PCR; TCRdb's copy has only in-frame clones and lacks some. Found here are approximately 360,000 clones, over 75% of them singletons; the top ten hold approximately 1%. The sequencing sample was made of PBMCs or T cells enriched from blood (not recorded which). These receptors came from a woman aged 30 to 39 with acute COVID-19.

The chain uses TRBV2 and TRBJ2-2; tentatively, D is TRBD2 (7 bases). Germline V gene data show CDR1 as SNHLY and CDR2 as FYNNEI. V lost 1 base to trimming and J lost 5 bases, with 11 bases between them. This CDR3 spans 15 amino acids. CDR3: CASSEVGGRTGELFF. Written as DNA, the CDR3 is TGTGCCAGCAGTGAAGTCGGGGGGCGAACCGGGGAGCTGTTTTTT.

The genes are TRBV11-2 and TRBJ2-7; no reliable D call. Germline assignment: CDR1 SGHAT and CDR2 FQNNGV. Trimming stripped 2 bases from V and 4 bases from J, with 12 bases between. The CDR3 contains 14 residues. The CDR3 nucleotides read TGTGCCAGCAGCTTACGAGACATTCCTTACGAGCAGTACTTC. It yields the protein CASSLRDIPYEQYF. The full variable domain, its missing parts supplied by reference TRBV11-2 and TRBJ2-7, is EAGVAQSPRYKIIEKRQSVAFWCNPISGHATLYWYQQILGQGPKLLIQFQNNGVVDDSQLPKDRFSAERLKGVDSTLKIQPAKLEDSAVYLCASSLRDIPYEQYFGPGTRLTVT.

The V call is TRBV5-6, the J call TRBJ1-5; the D gene is possibly TRBD1 (6 bases). The germline V and J ends were trimmed by 2 bases and 6 bases, with 9 bases remaining between them. The germline gives CDR1 SGHDT, CDR2 YYEEEE. There are 13 residues in the CDR3. CDR3 sequence: CASSLEGGQPQHF. As DNA, the CDR3 is TGTGCCAGCAGCTTAGAAGGGGGTCAGCCCCAGCATTTT.

The rearrangement joins TRBV12-2 to TRBJ2-1; whether TRBD2, the table's D call, matches the DNA was not checked. TRBV12-2 is annotated as a pseudogene. The CDR3 contains 16 residues. In DNA form, the CDR3 reads TGTGCAAGTCGCCCTTGGGCGGGGGGGCATTACAATGAGCAGTTCTTC. It codes for CASRPWAGGHYNEQFF.

This clone was counted a few times. The chain links TRBV6-1 to TRBJ1-4; unclear D gene. The V end lost 2 bases, the J end lost 8 bases, and 6 bases lay between the germline ends. This CDR3 is built from 12 residues. From germline, CDR1 is MNHNS and CDR2 SASEGT. The CDR3 region has the DNA TGTGCCAGCAGTGAATCGGGGGAAAAACTGTTTTTT. Protein product: CASSESGEKLFF.

This chain connects TRBV5-1 to TRBJ1-2, with D perhaps TRBD1 (5 bases). Germline V gives CDR1 SGHRS, CDR2 YFSETQ. V lost 4 bases and J 4 bases, leaving 17 bases between the germline ends. The CDR3 is 15 residues long. CDR3 protein: CASSPGHLEGYGYTF. The DNA for the CDR3 is TGCGCCAGCAGCCCCGGACACCTGGAGGGCTATGGCTACACCTTC.

The chain carries TRBV10-3 and TRBJ2-7, with 9 positions matching TRBD2. CDR3 length: 15 residues. Germline V gene data show CDR1 as ENHRY and CDR2 as SYGVKD. Trimming removed 3 bases from V and 2 bases from J; junction bases left unmatched: 5. CDR3 coding DNA: TGTGCCATCAGTGAAAGGCGGGGGGGTACCTACGAGCAGTACTTC. As protein: CAISERRGGTYEQYF.

The rearrangement links TRBV9 to TRBJ1-2; 9 positions match TRBD1. Germline V gene lookup returns CDR1 SGDLS and CDR2 YYNGEE. The CDR3 is 14 amino acids. Trimming took 3 bases from V and 8 from J; bases not matched to a gene: 8. The CDR3 DNA is TGTGCCAGCAGCGCCCCGGGACAGGGCTTCGGCTACACCTTC. Its translation is CASSAPGQGFGYTF.

The chain employs TRBV6-5 and TRBJ2-7; 8 positions agree with TRBD1. The CDR3 totals 14 residues. From germline, CDR1 is MNHEY and CDR2 SVGAGI. Trimming took 6 bases from V and 6 from J; bases not matched to a gene: 10. CDR3 sequence reads: CASRLTTGDGEQYF. The CDR3 DNA sequence: TGTGCCAGCAGGTTAACGACAGGGGATGGCGAGCAGTACTTC.

The CDR3 nucleotides read TGTGCCATCAGTGAGTCTGGGGGGACAGGGACAAAACTGTTTTTT. Amino acids: CAISESGGTGTKLFF. V and J are TRBV10-3 and TRBJ1-4, with TRBD1 matching over 9 bases. Germline V gene sequence: CDR1 ENHRY, CDR2 SYGVKD. Germline trimming cut 0 bases from V and 10 bases from J; bases unmatched to any gene: 6. The CDR3 length is 15 residues.